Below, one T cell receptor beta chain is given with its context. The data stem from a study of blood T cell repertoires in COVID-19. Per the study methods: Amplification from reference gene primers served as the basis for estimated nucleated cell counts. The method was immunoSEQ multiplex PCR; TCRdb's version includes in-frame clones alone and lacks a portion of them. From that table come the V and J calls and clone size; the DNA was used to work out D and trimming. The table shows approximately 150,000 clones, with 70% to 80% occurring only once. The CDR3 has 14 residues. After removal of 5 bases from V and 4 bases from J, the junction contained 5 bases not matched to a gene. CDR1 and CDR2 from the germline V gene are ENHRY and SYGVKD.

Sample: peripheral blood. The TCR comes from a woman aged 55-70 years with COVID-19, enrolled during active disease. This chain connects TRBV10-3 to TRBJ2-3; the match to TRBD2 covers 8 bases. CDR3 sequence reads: CAISPGGRADTQYF. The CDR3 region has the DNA TGTGCCATCAGTCCGGGAGGGCGTGCAGATACGCAGTATTTT.